This TCR beta chain was sequenced during a study of cytomegalovirus exposure and HLA in healthy donors (dated by TCRdb to about 2017). Background for the entire study: In an earlier analysis of about 560 of the donors, under 300 Gb of sequence data and 95 million to 130 million unique TCR beta sequences from about 180 million T cells were reported. An early release covering roughly 600 HLA-typed donors comprised about 300 gigabases of sequencing data and roughly 85 million unique TCR sequences. Of the roughly 420 genotyped donors, 70% to 90% were placed in the genetic ancestry cluster associated with self-reported Caucasian donors. The study aimed to test whether cataloging public T cell receptors could reveal signatures of past pathogen exposure. The T cell repertoires of some 700 subjects were profiled by immunosequencing and related to cytomegalovirus serostatus. A separate validation cohort of roughly 120 different subjects was used in addition to the roughly 620-subject first cohort. High-throughput TCR immunosequencing, statistical association of individual TCRs with disease status, and machine learning were combined to predict cytomegalovirus infection status. A later analysis re-analyzed previously published TCR beta repertoires from about 730 donors and added high-resolution HLA genotyping to study TCR occurrence patterns. Rather than drawing on any new phenotypic data, the later analysis identified candidate immune exposures from TCR beta sequences and the way those sequences occurred across donors. To decide whether each TCR beta V gene segment behaved as functional or pseudogenic, an earlier analysis of nearly 600 of the donors relied on high-throughput TCR beta sequencing. Donor age, sex, ethnicity and CMV serostatus were compiled together with the repertoire data. In a later genetic analysis, genome-wide SNP genotypes for about three fifths of the roughly 670 donors were used, and that subset was treated as a discovery cohort. Every repertoire in the discovery cohort had been generated on one and the same sequencing platform. Both class I and class II loci were covered by HLA typing, at four-digit resolution. The number of donors typed differed by locus, with 629-630 for A, B, C, DRB1 and DQB1, 522 for DQA1, 600 to 610 for DPA1, and 472 for DPB1. Roughly five DR-DQ haplotypes were handled as single units for association and clustering, since linkage in the cohort was strong. Among roughly 370 genotyped donors of the cohort, an average of 235,054 unique TCR beta nucleotide sequences were sequenced per donor, roughly a sixth of them non-productive. The research as a whole found: For the cohort, immune exposure information was limited to CMV serostatus. In vitro tests confirmed that three of the cytomegalovirus-associated TCR beta chains recognize cytomegalovirus antigens. The sequencing pipeline was judged likely to have produced a cluster of highly shared sequence variants as a technical artifact. A later analysis found that most CMV-associated TCR beta chains appeared HLA-restricted, with HLA associations seemingly driven largely by CMV exposure. The authors suggested that the approach could potentially be generalized to other disease states and immunological phenotypes. Around 16 rarely observed V segments, including chromosome 9 orphons, were excluded from the earlier analysis of several hundred of the donors because counts were too low. Several of the top co-occurrence clusters appeared to be linked to parvovirus B19, influenza, CMV and Epstein-Barr virus, according to a later analysis. In an earlier analysis of some 640 of the donors, most TCR beta V segments were observed in productive rearrangements about 87% or about 30% of the time, broadly matching IMGT annotations. At a false discovery rate of 0.05, a later analysis linked 15,000 to 20,000 TCR beta sequences to specific HLA alleles. Because the 87-base-pair reads could not distinguish some IMGT-functional V segments, including TRBV6-2 and TRBV6-3, those segments were excluded. Only TCR beta chains were sequenced in this cohort, and the absence of alpha or paired-chain data limited detectable features. Cytomegalovirus status was reported to be diagnosed by the classifier with high specificity and sensitivity in both the original and validation cohorts. Across donors, most TCR sequences were observed very rarely, whereas some public TCRs were present in many individuals. According to a later genetic analysis, donors in an Asian-associated ancestry cluster had fewer N-insertions in productive TCRs than the roughly 700-donor mean. In the study, 150 to 200 TCR beta chains were listed as associated with cytomegalovirus. V-gene and J-gene trimming of TCR beta chains was associated with a missense DCLRE1C variant in a later genetic analysis, and the association was replicated in an independent cohort. When HLA alleles, especially DR and DQ, strongly co-occurred, TCR associations were difficult to assign to individual alleles. Because HLA typing was missing for some donors at each locus, association tests included only the typed subset. In a later analysis, HLA-associated TCR beta chains were found to be more clonally expanded and to have lower generation probabilities than equally common non-associated chains. Roughly uniform sequencing depth across donors was assumed in presence/absence analyses, although this assumption may not hold. A further reported finding was that TCR beta sequences accurately predicted the HLA-A and HLA-B alleles for most subjects in the first cohort. In a later analysis, TCR association rates were found to vary across HLA loci, with the most associated TCRs seen for DRB1 alleles and the fewest for HLA-C alleles. Linkage disequilibrium might explain the correlated functional status among segregating V segments, but an unknown experimental factor could not be excluded.

The cohort consisted of some 670 healthy bone marrow donors. At the time of sampling, every cohort member was nominally healthy, though immune exposures that went unrecorded were likely present. The donor tested CMV seropositive, placing the donor among the 289 seropositive members of the cohort. A peripheral blood sample was collected from each donor, and TCR beta sequencing was performed on peripheral blood mononuclear cells. Genomic DNA was extracted from the blood cell samples with the Qiagen DNeasy Blood Extraction Kit. V loses 10 bases of germline sequence and J loses 6 bases, and the interval between the two ends is 16 bases. CDR1 and CDR2 (MNHEY, SVGAGI) derive from the germline V gene. The CDR3 runs 13 residues from the cysteine to the phenylalanine. Kept here is only the CDR3 DNA, which spans 39 bases and is read in frame from base 1. This clone appeared a single time. The specificity of this receptor is unknown. No quality values exist for individual bases; no much larger clone is one base distant.

The receptor library was made with the immunoSEQ multiplex PCR assay. For the multiplex PCR, a mixture combining 60 forward primers for TCR Vbeta segments and 13 reverse primers for TCR Jbeta segments was used. Amplification of the CDR3 region of rearranged TCR beta genes was performed with a multiplex PCR assay on genomic DNA. Amplified TCR beta libraries were sequenced as 87-base-pair reads on the Illumina HiSeq System. In the authors' own workflow: In a later analysis, tens of millions of unique TCR beta chains were counted across the roughly 610 repertoires, and about 9.9 million of these chains were shared by at least two donors. To remove PCR and sequencing errors, raw reads were error-corrected and collapsed into unique sequences using a nearest-neighbor algorithm that merged closely related sequences. CDR3 sequences were aligned to IMGT reference sequences to assign V, D and J gene segments. For a sequence to be retained, a match of at least six nucleotides was required to both a V gene segment and a J gene segment. A rearrangement was called productive if the CDR3 had no stop codons and remained in frame with V and J, and every other rearrangement was called non-productive. CDR3 was defined by IMGT convention, running from the second conserved V-encoded cysteine to the conserved J-encoded phenylalanine. The earlier analysis of some 550 of the donors excluded any sequence lacking an unambiguous match to a single V gene segment. In an earlier analysis of approximately 550 of the donors, V segments were called functional above 56.7% productive rearrangements and were called segregating when the between-donor standard deviation exceeded 5%. To diagnose cytomegalovirus status from the catalog of TCR beta chain sequences, a statistical classification framework was built. V and J gene assignment, in a later analysis, came from comparing TCR nucleotide sequences with IMGT/GENE-DB human TR gene sequences. The TCRdist pipeline was used in a later analysis to assign CDR3 sequences and most-parsimonious VDJ recombination scenarios. In a later analysis, every TCR beta chain was defined by the combination of its CDR3 amino acid sequence and its V-gene family, and reads without a unique V-gene family were dropped. A later analysis removed 550 to 650 highly shared, low-generation-probability nucleotide sequences to deal with suspected cross-contamination and a sequencing artifact. For each public chain, a later analysis derived a clonal expansion index from normalized ranks of inferred template counts within each repertoire. In a later analysis, generation probabilities were computed using a VDJ recombination model fitted to out-of-frame rearrangements, and the results were checked against IGoR. In a later analysis, TCR-TCR, TCR-HLA and TCR-CMV co-occurrence was scored with hypergeometric tests, and a repertoire-size bias correction was applied to TCR pairs. In a later analysis, false discovery rates were estimated by permuting HLA or CMV assignments 20 times. In a later analysis, co-occurring TCRs were grouped using DBSCAN, and TCRdist sequence similarity was added for clustering within HLA-allele-positive subsets. Repertoires with fewer than 30,000 or more than 120,000 public chains, plus five repertoires with anomalous nucleotide sharing, were excluded from co-occurrence clustering. The clones in this table, taken by TCRdb from immuneACCESS, are in-frame only. Not every clone is retained; where verified, under half of the shortfall comes from an unresolved V gene, and the cause of the rest is unknown. That table gives V, J and clone size, and the DNA gave D and trimming. The sample includes about 160,000 clones, with about four fifths observed a single time. 7.5% to 9% of the sample lies in the top ten.

The sequenced sample was PBMCs. The clonotype was recovered from a male donor in good health and CMV-seropositive. In this chain, TRBV6-5 is recombined with TRBJ1-5, with the D gene call left open. CDR3 protein: CATAFSRLQPQHF. In nucleotide form, the sequence is TGTGCCACAGCTTTTTCTAGGCTTCAGCCCCAGCATTTT.